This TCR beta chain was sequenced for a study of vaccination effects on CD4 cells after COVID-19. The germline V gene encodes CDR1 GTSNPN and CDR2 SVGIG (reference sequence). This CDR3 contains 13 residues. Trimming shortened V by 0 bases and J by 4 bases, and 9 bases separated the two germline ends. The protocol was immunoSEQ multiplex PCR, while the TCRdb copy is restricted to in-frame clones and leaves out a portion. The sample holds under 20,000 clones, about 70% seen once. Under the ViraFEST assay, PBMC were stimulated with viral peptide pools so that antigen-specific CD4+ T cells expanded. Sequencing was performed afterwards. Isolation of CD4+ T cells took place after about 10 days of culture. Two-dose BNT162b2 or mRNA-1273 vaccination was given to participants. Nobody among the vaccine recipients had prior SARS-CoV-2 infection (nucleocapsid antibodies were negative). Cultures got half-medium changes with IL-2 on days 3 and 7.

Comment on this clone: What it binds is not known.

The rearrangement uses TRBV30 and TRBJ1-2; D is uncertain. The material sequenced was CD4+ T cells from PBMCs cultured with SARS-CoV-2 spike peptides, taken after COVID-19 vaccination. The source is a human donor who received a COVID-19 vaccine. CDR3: CAWSVSGPYGYTF. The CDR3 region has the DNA TGTGCCTGGAGTGTATCGGGTCCCTATGGCTACACCTTC.